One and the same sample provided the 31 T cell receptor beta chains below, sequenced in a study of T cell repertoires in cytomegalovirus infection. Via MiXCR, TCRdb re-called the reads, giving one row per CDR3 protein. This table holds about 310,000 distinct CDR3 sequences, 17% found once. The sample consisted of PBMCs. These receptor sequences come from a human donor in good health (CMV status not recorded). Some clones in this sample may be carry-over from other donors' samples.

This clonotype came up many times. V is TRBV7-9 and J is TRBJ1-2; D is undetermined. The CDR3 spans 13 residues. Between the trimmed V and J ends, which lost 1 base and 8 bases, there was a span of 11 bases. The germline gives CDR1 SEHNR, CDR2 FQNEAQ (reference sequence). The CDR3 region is CASSLEPREGYTF. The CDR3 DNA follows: TGTGCCAGCAGCTTAGAGCCTCGGGAGGGCTACACCTTC.

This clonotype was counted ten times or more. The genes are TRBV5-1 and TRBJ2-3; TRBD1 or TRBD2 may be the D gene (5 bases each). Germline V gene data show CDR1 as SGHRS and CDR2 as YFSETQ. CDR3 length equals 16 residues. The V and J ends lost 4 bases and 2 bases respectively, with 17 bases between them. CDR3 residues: CASSPSPGRDTDTQYF. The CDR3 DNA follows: TGCGCCAGCAGCCCGTCTCCGGGACGTGACACAGATACGCAGTATTTT. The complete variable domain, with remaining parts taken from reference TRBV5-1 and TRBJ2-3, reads KAGVTQTPRYLIKTRGQQVTLSCSPISGHRSVSWYQQTPGQGLQFLFEYFSETQRNKGNFPGRFSGRQFSNSRSEMNVSTLELGDSALYLCASSPSPGRDTDTQYFGPGTRLTVL.

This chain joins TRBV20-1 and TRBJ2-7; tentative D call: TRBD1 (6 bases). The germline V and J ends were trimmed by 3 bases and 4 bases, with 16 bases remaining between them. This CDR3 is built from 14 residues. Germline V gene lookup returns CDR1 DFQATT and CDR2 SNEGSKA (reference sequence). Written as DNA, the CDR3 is TGCAGTGCTAGTCTTGCTCAGGGGTATTACGAGCAGTACTTC. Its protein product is CSASLAQGYYEQYF.

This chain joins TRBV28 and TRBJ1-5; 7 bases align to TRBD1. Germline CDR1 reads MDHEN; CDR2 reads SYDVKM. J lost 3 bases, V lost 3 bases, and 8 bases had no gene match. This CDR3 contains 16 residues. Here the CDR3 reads CASSLGPGQNNQPQHF. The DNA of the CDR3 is TGTGCCAGCAGTTTGGGCCCGGGACAGAACAATCAGCCCCAGCATTTT. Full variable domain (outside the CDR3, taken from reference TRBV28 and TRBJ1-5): DVKVTQSSRYLVKRTGEKVFLECVQDMDHENMFWYRQDPGLGLRLIYFSYDVKMKEKGDIPEGYSVSREKKERFSLILESASTNQTSMYLCASSLGPGQNNQPQHFGDGTRLSIL.

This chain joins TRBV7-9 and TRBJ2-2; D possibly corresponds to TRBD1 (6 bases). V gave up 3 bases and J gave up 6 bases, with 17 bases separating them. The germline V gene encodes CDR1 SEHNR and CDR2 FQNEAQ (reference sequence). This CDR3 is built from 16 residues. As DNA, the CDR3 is TGTGCCAGCAGCTTCCCGGACAGCAAAAGCGCCGGGGAGCTGTTTTTT. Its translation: CASSFPDSKSAGELFF.

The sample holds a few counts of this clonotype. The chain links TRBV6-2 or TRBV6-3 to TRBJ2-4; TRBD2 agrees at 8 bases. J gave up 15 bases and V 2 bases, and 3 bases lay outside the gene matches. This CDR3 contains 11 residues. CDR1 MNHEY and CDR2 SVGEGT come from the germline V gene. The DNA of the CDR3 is TGTGCCAGCAGTTACGGACTAGCTTGGTACTTC. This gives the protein CASSYGLAWYF.

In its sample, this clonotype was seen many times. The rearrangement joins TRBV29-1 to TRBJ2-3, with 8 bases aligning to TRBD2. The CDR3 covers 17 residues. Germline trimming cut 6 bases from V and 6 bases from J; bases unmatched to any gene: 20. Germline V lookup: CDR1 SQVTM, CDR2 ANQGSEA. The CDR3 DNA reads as TGCAGCGTCCCACCGAGAAGCGGGCCTCGGGGGGGGGATACGCAGTATTTT. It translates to CSVPPRSGPRGGDTQYF.

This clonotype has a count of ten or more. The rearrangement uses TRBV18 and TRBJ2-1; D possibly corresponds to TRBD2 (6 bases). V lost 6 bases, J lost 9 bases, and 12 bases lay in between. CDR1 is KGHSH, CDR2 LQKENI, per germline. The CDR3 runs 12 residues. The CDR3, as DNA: TGTGCCAGCTCCCAGCGGGCGGGTGAGCAGTTCTTC. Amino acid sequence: CASSQRAGEQFF.

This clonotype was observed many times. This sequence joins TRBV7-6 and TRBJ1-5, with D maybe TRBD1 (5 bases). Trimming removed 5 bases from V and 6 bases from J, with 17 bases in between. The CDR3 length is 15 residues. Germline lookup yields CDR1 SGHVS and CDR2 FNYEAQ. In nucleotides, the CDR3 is TGTGCCAGCAGCCCCGGGGCAGGGATGGTTCAGCCCCAGCATTTT. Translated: CASSPGAGMVQPQHF.

In DNA form, the CDR3 reads TGTGCCAGCAGTGCCAGGGGCCGTTATGGCTACACCTTC. It yields the protein CASSARGRYGYTF. The chain has TRBV2 and TRBJ1-2; D possibly corresponds to TRBD1 (6 bases). This CDR3 contains 13 residues. Trimming pared 4 bases from V and 5 bases from J, leaving 11 bases between. Germline V gene lookup returns CDR1 SNHLY and CDR2 FYNNEI.

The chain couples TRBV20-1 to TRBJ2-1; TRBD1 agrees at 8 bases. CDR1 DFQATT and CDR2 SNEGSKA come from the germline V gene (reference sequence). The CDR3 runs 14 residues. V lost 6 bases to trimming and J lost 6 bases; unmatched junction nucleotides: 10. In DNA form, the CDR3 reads TGCAGTGCAACCGTCGACAGGGGAATCAATGAGCAGTTCTTC. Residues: CSATVDRGINEQFF.

As DNA, the CDR3 is TGCAGTGCAATGACTAGCGGGGGGGCCTGGGAGACCCAGTACTTC. It codes for CSAMTSGGAWETQYF. The genes are TRBV20-1 and TRBJ2-5; the match to TRBD2 covers 14 bases. Germline V gene lookup returns CDR1 DFQATT and CDR2 SNEGSKA (reference sequence). Germline trimming cut 6 bases from V and 5 bases from J; bases unmatched to any gene: 8. The CDR3 has 15 residues.

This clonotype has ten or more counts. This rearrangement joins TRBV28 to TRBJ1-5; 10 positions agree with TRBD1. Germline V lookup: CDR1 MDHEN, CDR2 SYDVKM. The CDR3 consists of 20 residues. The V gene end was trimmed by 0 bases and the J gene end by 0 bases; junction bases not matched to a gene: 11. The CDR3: CASSLWPGQGGRYSNQPQHF. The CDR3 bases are TGTGCCAGCAGTTTATGGCCCGGACAGGGGGGACGATATAGCAATCAGCCCCAGCATTTT. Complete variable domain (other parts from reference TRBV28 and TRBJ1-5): DVKVTQSSRYLVKRTGEKVFLECVQDMDHENMFWYRQDPGLGLRLIYFSYDVKMKEKGDIPEGYSVSREKKERFSLILESASTNQTSMYLCASSLWPGQGGRYSNQPQHFGDGTRLSIL.

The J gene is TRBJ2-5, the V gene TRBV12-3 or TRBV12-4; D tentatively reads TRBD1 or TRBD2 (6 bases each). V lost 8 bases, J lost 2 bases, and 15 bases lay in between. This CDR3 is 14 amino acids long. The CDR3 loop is CASLPTGAQETQYF. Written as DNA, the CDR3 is TGTGCCAGCCTCCCTACGGGGGCACAAGAGACCCAGTACTTC.

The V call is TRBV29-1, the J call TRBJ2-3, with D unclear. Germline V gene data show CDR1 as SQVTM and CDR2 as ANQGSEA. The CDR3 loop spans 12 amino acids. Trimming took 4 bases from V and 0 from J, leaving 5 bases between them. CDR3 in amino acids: CSVVPSTDTQYF. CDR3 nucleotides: TGCAGCGTTGTGCCTAGCACAGATACGCAGTATTTT.

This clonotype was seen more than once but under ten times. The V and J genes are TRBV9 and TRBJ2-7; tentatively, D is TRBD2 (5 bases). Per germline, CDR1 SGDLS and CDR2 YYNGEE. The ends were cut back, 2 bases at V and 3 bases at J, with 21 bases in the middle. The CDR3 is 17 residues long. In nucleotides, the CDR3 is TGTGCCAGCAGCGTTCGTTCTGGAGGACCCCTTGACTACGAGCAGTACTTC. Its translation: CASSVRSGGPLDYEQYF.

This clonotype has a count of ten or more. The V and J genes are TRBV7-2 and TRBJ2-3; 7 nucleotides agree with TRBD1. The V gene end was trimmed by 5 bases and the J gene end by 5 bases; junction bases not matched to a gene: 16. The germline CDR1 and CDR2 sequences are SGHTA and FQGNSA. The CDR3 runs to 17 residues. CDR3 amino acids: CASSQTLQGTSQDTQYF. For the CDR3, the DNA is TGTGCCAGCAGCCAAACGTTACAGGGGACGTCTCAAGATACGCAGTATTTT.

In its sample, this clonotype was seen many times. CDR3 loop: CASSLAGGAGQETQYF. DNA for the CDR3: TGTGCCAGCAGTTTAGCAGGGGGGGCCGGCCAAGAGACCCAGTACTTC. This sequence joins TRBV12-3 or TRBV12-4 and TRBJ2-5, with D perhaps TRBD2 (7 bases). V was trimmed by 0 bases and J by 1 base, leaving 12 bases between them. There are 16 residues in the CDR3.

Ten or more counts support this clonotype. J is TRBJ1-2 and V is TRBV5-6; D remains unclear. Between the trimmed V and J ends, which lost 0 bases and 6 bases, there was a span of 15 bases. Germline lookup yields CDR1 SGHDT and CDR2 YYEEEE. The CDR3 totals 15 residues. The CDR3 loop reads CASSLEEFSVDGYTF. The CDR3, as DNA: TGTGCCAGCAGCTTGGAGGAGTTTTCGGTGGATGGCTACACCTTC.

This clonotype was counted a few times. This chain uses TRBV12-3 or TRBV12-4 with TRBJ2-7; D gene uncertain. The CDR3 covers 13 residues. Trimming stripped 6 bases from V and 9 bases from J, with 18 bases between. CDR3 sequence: CASRPPTADSQYF. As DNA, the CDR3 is TGTGCCAGCAGGCCCCCCACGGCCGACTCGCAGTACTTC.

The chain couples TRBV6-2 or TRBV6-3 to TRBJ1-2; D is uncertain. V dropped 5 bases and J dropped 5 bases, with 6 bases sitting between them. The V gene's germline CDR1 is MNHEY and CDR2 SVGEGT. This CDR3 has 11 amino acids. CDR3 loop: CASSTGYGYTF. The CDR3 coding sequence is TGTGCCAGCAGTACCGGGTATGGCTACACCTTC.

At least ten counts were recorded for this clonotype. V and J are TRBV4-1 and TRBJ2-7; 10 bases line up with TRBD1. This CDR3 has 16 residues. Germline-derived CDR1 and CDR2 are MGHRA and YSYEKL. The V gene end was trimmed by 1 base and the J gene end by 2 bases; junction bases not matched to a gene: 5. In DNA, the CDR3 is TGCGCCAGCAGCCAAGCCGGGACAGGGGCGACCTACGAGCAGTACTTC. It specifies CASSQAGTGATYEQYF.

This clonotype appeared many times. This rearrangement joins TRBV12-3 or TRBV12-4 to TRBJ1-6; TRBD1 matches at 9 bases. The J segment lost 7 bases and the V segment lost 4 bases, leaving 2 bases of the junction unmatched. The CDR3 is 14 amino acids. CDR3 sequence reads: CASSSGQGNSPLHF. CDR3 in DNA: TGTGCCAGCAGTTCCGGACAGGGGAATTCACCCCTCCACTTT.

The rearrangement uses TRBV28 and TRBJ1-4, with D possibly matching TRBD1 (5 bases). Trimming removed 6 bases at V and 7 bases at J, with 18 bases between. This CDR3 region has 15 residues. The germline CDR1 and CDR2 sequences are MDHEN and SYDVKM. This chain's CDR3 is CASRATGYLGEKLFF. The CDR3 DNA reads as TGTGCCAGCAGAGCAACAGGATATCTTGGTGAAAAACTGTTTTTT.

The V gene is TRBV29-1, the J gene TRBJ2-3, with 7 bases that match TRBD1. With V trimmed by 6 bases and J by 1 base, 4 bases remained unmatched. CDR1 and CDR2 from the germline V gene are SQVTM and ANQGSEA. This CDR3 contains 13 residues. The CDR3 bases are TGCAGCGTCGGGACAGCACGCACAGATACGCAGTATTTT. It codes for CSVGTARTDTQYF.

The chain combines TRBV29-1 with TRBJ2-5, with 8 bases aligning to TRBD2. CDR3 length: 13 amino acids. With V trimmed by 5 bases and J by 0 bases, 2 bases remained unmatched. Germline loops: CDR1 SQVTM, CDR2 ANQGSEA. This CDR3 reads CSVSGGYQETQYF. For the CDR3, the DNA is TGCAGCGTTAGCGGGGGCTACCAAGAGACCCAGTACTTC.

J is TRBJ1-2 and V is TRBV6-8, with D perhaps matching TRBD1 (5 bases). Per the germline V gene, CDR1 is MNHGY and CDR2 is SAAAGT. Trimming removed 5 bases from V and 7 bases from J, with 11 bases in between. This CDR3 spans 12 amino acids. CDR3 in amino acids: CASSGAGRGYTF. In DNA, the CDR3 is TGTGCCAGCAGTGGGGCAGGTCGTGGCTACACCTTC.

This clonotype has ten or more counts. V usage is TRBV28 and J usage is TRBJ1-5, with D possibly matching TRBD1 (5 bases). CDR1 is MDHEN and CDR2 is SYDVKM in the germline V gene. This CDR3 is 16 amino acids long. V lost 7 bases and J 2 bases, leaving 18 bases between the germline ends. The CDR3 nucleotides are TGTGCCAGCAACCCCGGGGGGGGTCGCGGCAATCAGCCCCAGCATTTT. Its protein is CASNPGGGRGNQPQHF.

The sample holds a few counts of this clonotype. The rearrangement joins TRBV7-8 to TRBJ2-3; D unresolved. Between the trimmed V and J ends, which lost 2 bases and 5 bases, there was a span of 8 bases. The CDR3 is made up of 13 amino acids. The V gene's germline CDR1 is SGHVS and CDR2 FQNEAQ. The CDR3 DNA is TGTGCCAGCAGCTTACAAGGGAAAGATACGCAGTATTTT. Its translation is CASSLQGKDTQYF.

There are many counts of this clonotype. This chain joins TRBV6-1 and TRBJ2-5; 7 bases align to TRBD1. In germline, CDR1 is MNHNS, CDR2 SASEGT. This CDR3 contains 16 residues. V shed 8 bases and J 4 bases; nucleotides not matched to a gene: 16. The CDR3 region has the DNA TGTGCCAGCCTCAGCAGGGGCAGGGCAGGGGGAGAGACCCAGTACTTC. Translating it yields CASLSRGRAGGETQYF.

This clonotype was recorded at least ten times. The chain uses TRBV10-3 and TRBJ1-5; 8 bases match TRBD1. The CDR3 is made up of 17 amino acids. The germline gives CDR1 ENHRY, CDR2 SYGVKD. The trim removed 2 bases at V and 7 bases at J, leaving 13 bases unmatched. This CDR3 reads CAISERVDRGREQPQHF. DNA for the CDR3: TGTGCCATCAGTGAGCGAGTTGACAGGGGAAGGGAGCAGCCCCAGCATTTT.